The clone carrying this TCR beta chain has only a few counts. The sample is drawn from a study of spatial heterogeneity in lung cancer. The presence of a unique molecular identifier marked each TCR cDNA molecule. TCRdb re-analysed the 5' RACE reads in MiXCR, keeping a single row per CDR3 protein. The data contain over 7,500 distinct CDR3 sequences, 8.6% of them singletons. Time point in this sample: sample taken at primary tumor resection. Donors were over 70 untreated early-stage non-small cell lung cancer patients. The starting material was PBMCs, obtained at surgery. This TCR derives from a male donor with early-stage non-small cell lung cancer.

The CDR3 loop is CSVEGLSNYGYTF. CDR3 sequence (DNA): TGCAGCGTTGAAGGACTGAGCAACTATGGCTACACCTTC. The rearrangement joins TRBV29-1 to TRBJ1-2; D gene ambiguous. Trimming took off 1 base at V and 2 bases at J, with 8 bases between the two ends. Germline CDR1 SQVTM, CDR2 ANQGSEA. The CDR3 loop spans 13 amino acids.